This T cell receptor beta chain was documented in a study of beta chain features in type 1 diabetes. Looking at the study overall: When patients were set against healthy donors, age, gender and cell yields were similar. The examined sorted cells totaled some 99 million across samples.

Every donor had blood drawn once into heparin, roughly 100 mL on average. The investigators reverse transcribed all of the isolated RNA, so they sequenced expressed TCRB transcripts. Clones were sequenced by immunoSEQ multiplex PCR, and TCRdb holds only the in-frame ones, with some missing. The repertoire has around 180,000 clones, 7.8% of them found once; the top ten carry approximately 1%. Points from the study as a whole: TCRB CDR3s were moderately but significantly shorter in Type 1 diabetes patients in all four CD4+ subsets. VDJ junctions in type 1 diabetes patients carried more deletions and fewer insertions.

The sample holds a few counts of this clone. Its antigen is unknown. This clonotype was obtained from a woman in her 40s with type 1 diabetes. Material: central memory CD4+ T cells from blood.

The DNA of the CDR3 is TGCAGCCCCTCAGGCCCGAACACTGAAGCTTTCTTT. The encoded protein is CSPSGPNTEAFF. This chain joins TRBV29-1 and TRBJ1-1; no clear D gene. The germline gives CDR1 SQVTM, CDR2 ANQGSEA. This CDR3 has 12 residues. The germline V and J ends were trimmed by 8 bases and 1 base, with 11 bases remaining between them.